The 8 T cell receptor beta chains below all came from one sample that was sequenced in a study of identical twins. Via MiXCR, TCRdb re-called the 5' RACE reads, giving one row per CDR3 protein. The table records just under 550,000 distinct CDR3 sequences, 12% to 15% of them present only once. This sample also belongs to another study, concerning yellow fever vaccine responses in identical twins.

The sequenced sample was CD4+ T cells sorted from blood. The origin of the receptors is a woman aged 18 to 35 in good health.

This clonotype was seen repeatedly, ten times or more. The chain employs TRBV14 and TRBJ1-2; D unclear. Trimming left V 4 bases short and J 7 bases short, with 10 bases between. The CDR3 is 12 residues long. Germline CDR1 reads SGHDN; CDR2 reads FVKESK. CDR3 residues: CASSLAVGGYTF. In DNA, the CDR3 is TGTGCCAGCAGCCTGGCCGTAGGTGGCTACACCTTC. The whole variable domain, filled in from reference TRBV14 and TRBJ1-2, reads EAGVTQFPSHSVIEKGQTVTLRCDPISGHDNLYWYRRVMGKEIKFLLHFVKESKQDESGMPNNRFLAERTGGTYSTLKVQPAELEDSGVYFCASSLAVGGYTFGSGTRLTVV.

The V gene is TRBV10-3, the J gene TRBJ2-3; TRBD2 matches 10 bases. Germline lookup yields CDR1 ENHRY and CDR2 SYGVKD. V lost 7 bases, J lost 0 bases, and 10 bases stayed unmatched. The CDR3 length is 17 residues. The CDR3 sequence is CAIKRTSGSSSTDTQYF. For the CDR3, the DNA is TGTGCCATCAAGAGGACTAGCGGTTCCTCTAGCACAGATACGCAGTATTTT.

The rearrangement joins TRBV20-1 to TRBJ2-1; D is unclear. Germline loops: CDR1 DFQATT, CDR2 SNEGSKA (reference sequence). This CDR3 spans 13 amino acids. The CDR3 here is CTARLQGGNEQFF. The CDR3 coding sequence is TGCACCGCACGGCTTCAAGGCGGTAATGAGCAGTTCTTC.

This chain links TRBV3-1 with TRBJ1-4, with D perhaps TRBD1 (5 bases). CDR1 and CDR2 from the germline V gene are LGHDT and YNNKEL (reference sequence). The CDR3 consists of 13 residues. Trimming removed 4 bases at V and 8 bases at J, with 11 bases between. CDR3 loop: CASSPGNREKLFF. CDR3 nucleotides: TGTGCCAGCAGCCCTGGTAACAGGGAAAAACTGTTTTTT.

This clonotype was recorded a few times. The rearrangement uses TRBV20-1 and TRBJ2-5; D not certain. The V and J ends lost 0 bases and 6 bases respectively, with 5 bases between them. CDR1 and CDR2 (germline): DFQATT, SNEGSKA (reference sequence). CDR3 length: 11 amino acids. DNA for the CDR3: TGCAGTGCTAGAGACCCGAAGACCCAGTACTTC. It encodes CSARDPKTQYF.

This clonotype was observed a handful of times. The chain combines TRBV3-1 with TRBJ1-3; a weak D match, TRBD1 (5 bases). This CDR3 comprises 13 residues. V gave up 4 bases and J gave up 3 bases, with 7 bases separating them. Germline assignment: CDR1 LGHDT and CDR2 YNNKEL (reference sequence). CDR3 protein: CASSRDVGNTIYF. CDR3 DNA: TGTGCCAGCAGCCGGGACGTTGGAAACACCATATATTTT.

This clonotype was seen only a few times. The chain recombines TRBV2 with TRBJ1-1, with 8 bases identical to TRBD1. Losses at the gene ends were 6 bases for V and 7 bases for J; bases not matched to a gene: 7. CDR3 length: 13 amino acids. Germline loops: CDR1 SNHLY, CDR2 FYNNEI. The CDR3 reads CASRETGELEAFF. The DNA of the CDR3 is TGTGCCAGCAGGGAGACAGGGGAGCTTGAAGCTTTCTTT.

This clonotype appeared a few times. V and J are TRBV5-1 and TRBJ2-7, with 14 bases matching TRBD2. V dropped 0 bases and J dropped 3; count of bases not matched to a gene: 5. Germline CDR1 and CDR2: SGHRS and YFSETQ. The CDR3 runs to 17 residues. Written as DNA, the CDR3 is TGCGCCAGCAGCTTGGCTGGGACTAGCGGGAGTGTCTACGAGCAGTACTTC. Protein product: CASSLAGTSGSVYEQYF.